This section outlines one TCR beta chain sequence together with its context. The CDR3 length is 17 residues. Trimming pared 0 bases from V and 4 bases from J, leaving 15 bases between. CDR1 LGHDT and CDR2 YNNKEL come from the germline V gene (reference sequence). The entry originates in a study of blood T cell repertoires in COVID-19. At the level of the study: Samples taken during acute and convalescent COVID-19 were collected in the United States, Italy and Spain.

Original processing notes: How many nucleated cells were present was estimated from reference gene primer amplification. Sequencing used immunoSEQ multiplex PCR; TCRdb keeps in-frame clones, though not all of them. From that table come the V and J calls and clone size; the DNA was used to work out D and trimming. The table lists hundreds of thousands of clones, approximately 85% of them singletons. The receptor was isolated from a man aged 45 to 65 with COVID-19, enrolled during active disease. Material for sequencing was peripheral blood. The chain recombines TRBV3-1 (or the pseudogene TRBV3-2) with TRBJ2-2; TRBD1 might be the D (6 bases). CDR3 DNA sequence: TGTGCCAGCAGCCAAGATTTGAGTAGGGGGAGCACCGGGGAGCTGTTTTTT. This codes for CASSQDLSRGSTGELFF.